There are a few counts of the clone carrying this T cell receptor beta chain. Its antigen remains unknown. This sample is part of a study of T cells in Graves' hyperthyroidism and ophthalmopathy. The CDR3 regions of TCR beta were amplified from RNA transcripts. HTBI primers were used for first-round RT-PCR of the TCR CDR3. From the multiplex PCR reads, TCRdb called clonotypes with MiXCR, one entry per CDR3 protein. The sample yields 400,000 to 600,000 distinct CDR3 sequences, 15% to 20% seen once. The CDR3 totals 16 residues. From germline, CDR1 is MDHEN and CDR2 SYDVKM. V shed 4 bases and J shed 4 bases, with 16 bases lying between them. The study's findings and limits: Ophthalmopathy, which appeared later, was predicted by the model a median approximately 6 months before onset.

This sequence originates from a woman aged 25 to 39 with Graves' ophthalmopathy. J is TRBJ2-2 and V is TRBV28; perhaps TRBD1 as D (6 bases). The sample comprised blood. The CDR3 reads CASSSTGGRGTGELFF. The CDR3 DNA reads as TGTGCCAGCAGTTCGACAGGCGGTCGGGGCACCGGGGAGCTGTTTTTT.